This T cell receptor (beta chain) comes out of a study of memory CD4+ T cells and cytomegalovirus serostatus. Single viable CD3+CD4+CD8-CD45RO+ cells were sorted as the memory CD4+ T cells. General study results and limits: CD4+ memory repertoires contained about 40% of the roughly 150 reported CMV TCRbeta sequences. The CMV-associated TCR signature appears largely within the CD4+ memory repertoire.

The method was immunoSEQ multiplex PCR; TCRdb's version includes in-frame clones alone and lacks a portion of them. Of about 52,000 clones listed, around 88% are singletons. This clone was counted between two and nine times. No antigen is known for it. The V end lost 1 base, the J end lost 2 bases, and 6 bases lay between the germline ends. The CDR3 has 14 amino acids. CDR1 and CDR2 from the germline V gene are MDHEN and SYDVKM. Sequencing input: memory CD4+ T cells from blood. This clonotype was obtained from an adult in good health and CMV-seropositive. The chain employs TRBV28 and TRBJ1-3; unclear D gene. Here the CDR3 DNA reads TGTGCCAGCAGTTTATCGGGGACTGGAAACACCATATATTTT. It encodes CASSLSGTGNTIYF.